Presented here are 16 T cell receptor beta chains from one specimen sequenced in a study of control samples from healthy donors and cancer patients. Here immunoSEQ multiplex PCR was the method, and the copy in TCRdb shows in-frame clones only, minus some. The sample has approximately 70,000 clones; roughly nine tenths are singletons. Sequencing was carried out using PBMCs. These receptors were taken from a man in his fifties or sixties with lung cancer.

CDR3 residues: CASSETQVSSPLHF. CDR3 DNA: TGTGCCAGCAGTGAAACCCAGGTTTCTTCACCCCTCCACTTT. The V call is TRBV6-1, the J call TRBJ1-6; D is uncertain. Per germline, CDR1 MNHNS and CDR2 SASEGT. The CDR3 runs to 14 residues. Trimming left V 2 bases short and J 9 bases short, with 11 bases between.

The count of this clone is one. This sequence joins TRBV7-2 and TRBJ2-3; 9 nucleotides align to TRBD2. Losses at the gene ends were 5 bases for V and 2 bases for J; bases not matched to a gene: 5. Germline V lookup: CDR1 SGHTA, CDR2 FQGNSA. The CDR3 totals 15 residues. This chain's CDR3 is CASSPLAGTTDTQYF. In DNA form, the CDR3 reads TGTGCCAGCAGCCCGCTAGCGGGGACCACAGATACGCAGTATTTT.

The chain recombines TRBV24-1 with TRBJ2-3; weak D call: TRBD1 (5 bases). The V gene lost 3 bases and the J gene lost 0 bases, with 9 bases spanning the gap. This CDR3 contains 15 residues. Germline V CDR1 and CDR2: KGHDR, SFDVKD. The CDR3 loop is CATSDRGTSTDTQYF. In nucleotides, the CDR3 is TGTGCCACCAGTGATAGGGGTACTAGCACAGATACGCAGTATTTT.

This clone showed up just once. One end of the junction is discordant with germline, which a read error may explain. This chain joins TRBV11-2 and TRBJ1-4; TRBD1 is a possible D gene (6 bases). The length of the CDR3 is 14 residues. The germline V gene encodes CDR1 SGHAT and CDR2 FQNNGV. CDR3 DNA: TGTGCCAGCAGCTCAGGACAGAGAGGGGGTATGATGAAGTTT. It specifies CASSSGQRGGMMKF.

V usage is TRBV6-5 and J usage is TRBJ1-2; possibly TRBD1 for D (5 bases). Looked up from germline, CDR1 is MNHEY and CDR2 is SVGAGI. The CDR3 runs 12 residues. V gave up 8 bases and J gave up 5 bases, with 12 bases separating them. CDR3 DNA: TGTGCCAGCCGCGACAGTGGATATGGCTACACCTTC. Protein product: CASRDSGYGYTF.

The V and J genes are TRBV3-1 (or the pseudogene TRBV3-2) and TRBJ1-1; 7 bases are shared with TRBD1. Per germline, CDR1 LGHDT and CDR2 YNNKEL (reference sequence). V shed 3 bases and J 0 bases; nucleotides not matched to a gene: 7. This CDR3 contains 16 residues. Here the CDR3 DNA reads TGTGCCAGCAGCCATCCGGGACAGTTGATGAACACTGAAGCTTTCTTT. It codes for CASSHPGQLMNTEAFF.

The V and J genes are TRBV18 and TRBJ1-5, with 7 bases that match TRBD1. After removal of 6 bases from V and 4 bases from J, the junction contained 3 bases not matched to a gene. Looked up from germline, CDR1 is KGHSH and CDR2 is LQKENI. CDR3 size: 13 residues. The DNA of the CDR3 is TGTGCCAGCTCCCGGGGACAGAATCAGCCCCAGCATTTT. Protein sequence: CASSRGQNQPQHF.

The chain employs TRBV7-2 and TRBJ2-3, with a possible D match to TRBD2 (6 bases). The germline V gene has CDR1 SGHTA and CDR2 FQGNSA. The CDR3 extends over 12 amino acids. Trimming took 6 bases from V and 4 from J, leaving 8 bases between them. This chain's CDR3 is CASSWRADTQYF. CDR3 sequence (DNA): TGTGCCAGCAGTTGGAGGGCAGATACGCAGTATTTT.

V usage is TRBV12-5 and J usage is TRBJ2-2; D tentatively fits TRBD1 or TRBD2 (5 bases each). CDR3 size: 14 residues. V lost 5 bases, J lost 7 bases, and 14 bases lay in between. The V gene's germline CDR1 is LGHNT and CDR2 FRNRAP. CDR3 loop: CASGLGSGRGELFF. CDR3 nucleotides: TGTGCTAGTGGTCTGGGATCGGGGCGCGGGGAGCTGTTTTTT.

In this sample, this clone turned up once. The chain links TRBV6-5 to TRBJ1-3; 7 nucleotides agree with TRBD1. Germline V gene data show CDR1 as MNHEY and CDR2 as SVGAGI. V gave up 5 bases and J gave up 7 bases; unmatched junction bases: 8. The CDR3 runs 14 residues. CDR3 in amino acids: CASSQPGQRNTIYF. Here the CDR3 DNA reads TGTGCCAGCAGTCAACCGGGACAGCGGAACACCATATATTTT.

The chain carries TRBV18 and TRBJ2-7, with D maybe TRBD2 (6 bases). The CDR3 covers 14 residues. Germline V gene sequence: CDR1 KGHSH, CDR2 LQKENI. Trimming took 3 bases from V and 6 from J, leaving 15 bases between them. The CDR3 nucleotides are TGTGCCAGCTCACCGGGTGCAGGGACTCGCGAGCAGTACGTC. It yields the protein CASSPGAGTREQYV.

V gene TRBV7-6 combines with J gene TRBJ2-1, with TRBD1 as a possible D gene (5 bases). Germline V gene data show CDR1 as SGHVS and CDR2 as FNYEAQ. The V end lost 1 base, the J end lost 5 bases, and 15 bases lay between the germline ends. The CDR3 spans 16 residues. CDR3 bases: TGTGCCAGCAGCTTAGGGGCAGGGTTCATTGACAATGAGCAGTTCTTC. The encoded protein is CASSLGAGFIDNEQFF.

The chain links TRBV18 to TRBJ2-1, with TRBD2 identical over 9 bases. Per the germline V gene, CDR1 is KGHSH and CDR2 is LQKENI. Trimming removed 4 bases from V and 7 bases from J; junction bases left unmatched: 11. This CDR3 region has 16 residues. The CDR3, as DNA: TGTGCCAGCTCACTCTCGGCGCGGGGGGGCCGTAATGAGCAGTTCTTC. Protein product: CASSLSARGGRNEQFF.

This clone was observed once. This chain joins TRBV27 and TRBJ2-7, with D possibly being TRBD1 or TRBD2 (5 bases each). The CDR3 runs to 14 residues. The germline V gene has CDR1 MNHEY and CDR2 SMNVEV (reference sequence). The ends were cut back, 3 bases at V and 5 bases at J, with 14 bases in the middle. The DNA of the CDR3 is TGTGCCAGCAGTTTCGGGGCGCCCCCCAACGAGCAGTACGTC. Translation gives CASSFGAPPNEQYV.

The chain has TRBV7-8 and TRBJ1-2; 8 bases are shared with TRBD1. CDR1 SGHVS and CDR2 FQNEAQ come from the germline V gene. J was trimmed by 8 bases and V by 5 bases; bases with no gene match: 7. This CDR3 contains 13 residues. The CDR3 here is CASSPRTGIGYTF. CDR3 nucleotide sequence: TGTGCCAGCAGCCCCCGGACAGGGATAGGCTACACCTTC.

A note on this clone: Other DNA sequences of this sample code for an identical CDR3. This chain links TRBV7-3 with TRBJ2-2, with 11 bases that match TRBD2. Germline lookup yields CDR1 SGHTA and CDR2 FQGTGA. The CDR3 is 18 residues long. J gave up 4 bases and V 5 bases, and 12 bases lay outside the gene matches. The CDR3 DNA follows: TGTGCCAGCAGCCCCAAGATAGCGGGGGGGCCGGGCACCGGGGAGCTGTTTTTT. This encodes CASSPKIAGGPGTGELFF.